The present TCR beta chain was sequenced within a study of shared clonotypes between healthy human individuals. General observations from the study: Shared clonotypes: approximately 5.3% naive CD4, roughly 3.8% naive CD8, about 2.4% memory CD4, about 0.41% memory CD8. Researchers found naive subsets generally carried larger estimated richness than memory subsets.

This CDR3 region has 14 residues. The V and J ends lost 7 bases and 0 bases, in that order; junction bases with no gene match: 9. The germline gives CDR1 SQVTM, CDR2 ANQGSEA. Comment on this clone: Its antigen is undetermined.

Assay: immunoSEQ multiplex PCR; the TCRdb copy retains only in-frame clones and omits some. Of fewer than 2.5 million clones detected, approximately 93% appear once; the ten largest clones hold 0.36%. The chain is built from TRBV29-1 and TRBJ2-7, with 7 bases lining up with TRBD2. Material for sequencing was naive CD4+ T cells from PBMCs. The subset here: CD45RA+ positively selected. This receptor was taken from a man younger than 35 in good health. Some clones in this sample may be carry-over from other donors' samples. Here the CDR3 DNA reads TGCAGCGCGGCCCGGCGGGGGTCCTCCTACGAGCAGTACTTC. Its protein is CSAARRGSSYEQYF.